This TCR beta chain was documented in a study of Graves' ophthalmopathy and Graves' hyperthyroidism (dated by TCRdb to 2016 to 2019). Regarding the research as a whole: Peripheral blood was collected at initial diagnosis, before any treatment. The study used TCR beta repertoire signatures to distinguish Graves' ophthalmopathy from Graves' hyperthyroidism and to predict progression to ophthalmopathy. For training and testing, the 100 or so patients in the discovery cohort were randomly divided in a 7:3 ratio. To explore V-J signatures distinguishing ophthalmopathy from hyperthyroidism, a discovery set of 100 or so patients (about 41 ophthalmopathy, 55 to 60 stable hyperthyroidism) was enrolled. After sampling, hyperthyroidism patients received methimazole starting at 30 mg daily, and ophthalmopathy patients received high-dose intravenous methylprednisolone. In six hyperthyroidism patients, T-cell repertoires of thyroid tissue and blood were compared. In total, 135 blood samples were TCR-sequenced: 40 to 45 ophthalmopathy, under 85 hyperthyroidism and approximately 17 hyperthyroidism-to-ophthalmopathy patients. An independent validation cohort comprised roughly 20 hyperthyroidism patients and over 15 patients who later progressed from hyperthyroidism to ophthalmopathy.

For repertoire sequencing, TCR beta CDR3 regions were amplified from RNA transcripts. The first round was an RT-PCR using HTBI primers with the Qiagen OneStep RT-PCR kit, and this first round was followed by a second-round multiplex PCR, then size selection and purification. Libraries were sequenced paired-end with 100 bp reads on an Illumina HiSeq2000. The original methods were these. Reads were processed with SOAPnuke, discarding reads with adapters, uncalled bases, mean Phred below 15, or no exact constant-primer or identifier match. COPE v1.2.5 was used to merge the high-quality paired reads. Each unique nucleotide sequence was treated as a clonotype, and MiTCR v1.1 was used to align the clonotypes to the IMGT TRB V, D and J references. The analysis was limited to V-J combinations with a frequency above 0.0001, which together covered 99% to 99.2% of repertoires. A TCR clonal expansion and chaos score per V-J combination was defined as the ratio of F50 clonal expansion to chaos observed in the TCRdist matrix. Welch's t-statistics and random forest were used to reduce the features to about a dozen V-J combinations, which were then used as input to a naive Bayes classifier. The Morisita-Horn index was used to measure how similar the thyroid and blood repertoires were. TCRdb applied fastp at Q25 and MiXCR to the public reads, then kept only in-frame beta chains. Merged by CDR3 protein, the rows form single entries marked with the most common genes and DNA. TCRdb, not the authors, supplied the V and J calls. This sample lists about 380,000 distinct CDR3 sequences; 15% were detected once. Approximately 7% of the sample goes to the ten largest clones.

This clonotype was detected many times. Its antigen specificity is not known. Qualities for individual bases were not recorded, and no much larger clone is one base off. Broader findings and caveats from the paper: In validation, the model predicted ophthalmopathy progression with less than 71% sensitivity and around 72% specificity; more than ten predicted patients were CT-confirmed with GO in a median of roughly 6.8 months. Among expanded thyroid clonotypes with frequency above 0.001, most also showed up in blood, which suggests that blood repertoires may reflect the thyroid immune response. Sample size was not predetermined statistically, and investigators were not blinded to group allocation. In cross-validation, the 13-signature model distinguished ophthalmopathy from stable hyperthyroidism with approximately 90% sensitivity and about 84% specificity, and in the test set the corresponding values were around 80% and 75%.

V loses 6 bases of germline sequence and J loses 5 bases, and the interval between the two ends is 17 bases. The germline V gene gives CDR1 as SGHRS and CDR2 as YFSETQ. The CDR3 spans 14 residues, from the cysteine through the phenylalanine. Only CDR3 DNA remains: 42 bases, in frame from the first base. A patient counted as having stable hyperthyroidism if there was no progression to ophthalmopathy within 18 months of follow-up. Hyperthyroidism patients were newly diagnosed, with disease duration under 2 months, and aged 18 to 65 years. Anyone with other autoimmune diseases, uncontrolled infections, pregnancy or lactation was excluded from the study. Diagnosis relied on clinical symptoms, serum thyroxine, TRAb, thyroid ultrasound and orbital computed tomography. PBMCs were isolated from 10 ml of fresh peripheral blood by Ficoll-Paque density gradient centrifugation. Trizol reagent was used to extract the total RNA, and its quality was then checked on an Agilent 2100 Bioanalyzer.

This chain joins TRBV5-1 to TRBJ1-1, with TRBD1 perhaps the D gene, on 5 matching bases. Sequenced sample: peripheral blood. The clonotype comes from a woman younger than 30 with stable Graves' hyperthyroidism. Donor details come from another sample of the same person, matched by shared clones. The DNA sequence is as follows: TGCGCCAGCAACCCTACAGGATTCGGGACTGAAGCTTTCTTT. Its product reads: CASNPTGFGTEAFF.